The clone carrying this T cell receptor beta chain was counted only a few times. The data stem from a study of blood T cell repertoires in COVID-19. Study-level information: The United States, Italy and Spain provided the acute and convalescent COVID-19 samples.

The Seattle site enrolled patients during active infection and followed them longitudinally. V shed 6 bases and J 4 bases; nucleotides not matched to a gene: 5. The V gene's germline CDR1 is SGHAT and CDR2 FQNNGV. The CDR3 runs 14 residues. Per the original data handling: How many nucleated cells were present was estimated from reference gene primer amplification. Method: immunoSEQ multiplex PCR; TCRdb's copy keeps in-frame clones and lacks some. V, J and clone size are taken as reported in that table, and D and trimming were inferred from the DNA itself. The sample lists 200,000 or so clones; 92% were seen once.

The receptor was derived from a man aged 60-69 years with COVID-19, enrolled during active disease. The chain links TRBV11-2 to TRBJ2-1; 8 bases are a match to TRBD1. The sample consisted of peripheral blood. The CDR3 nucleotides are TGTGCCAGCAGATCGGACAGGGTGTACAATGAGCAGTTCTTC. It yields the protein CASRSDRVYNEQFF.